Following are 20 T cell receptor beta chains from one sample sequenced in a study of naive and memory T cell subsets. An equimolar mix of two oligonucleotides served as the beta constant-region primer for TRBC1 and TRBC2. TCRdb re-called the UMI-ligation and nested PCR reads through MiXCR, storing one row per CDR3 protein. The sample holds tens of thousands of distinct CDR3 sequences; approximately 14% are singletons and the top ten take about 0.9%. Material: central memory CD4+ T cells from blood. These receptor sequences come from a human donor in good health.

This clonotype was counted only a few times. The chain combines TRBV6-2 or TRBV6-3 with TRBJ2-3; 8 nucleotides agree with TRBD2. The CDR3 sequence is 15 residues long. V shed 6 bases, J shed 3 bases, and the junction held 8 bases outside the gene matches. Germline lookup yields CDR1 MNHEY and CDR2 SVGEGT. The CDR3 bases are TGTGCCAGCAGCCTTCGGTCTAGCGGGACAGATACGCAGTATTTT. Encoded protein: CASSLRSSGTDTQYF.

This clonotype was counted a few times. The chain employs TRBV27 and TRBJ1-1; no clear D. V was clipped by 7 bases and J by 2 bases, with 8 bases between them. The V gene's germline CDR1 is MNHEY and CDR2 SMNVEV (reference sequence). The CDR3 consists of 12 residues. CDR3 sequence: CASKLGNTEAFF. The CDR3 DNA follows: TGTGCCAGCAAACTGGGTAACACTGAAGCTTTCTTT.

V and J are TRBV5-1 and TRBJ2-2, with TRBD2 matching 10 bases. The CDR3 is 15 amino acids. CDR1 and CDR2 (germline): SGHRS, YFSETQ. Losses at the gene ends were 2 bases for V and 5 bases for J; bases not matched to a gene: 3. The CDR3 DNA is TGCGCCAGCAGCTTCAGCGGGAGGGATACCGGGGAGCTGTTTTTT. Its translation is CASSFSGRDTGELFF.

The V and J genes are TRBV4-2 and TRBJ2-5, with D maybe TRBD2 (6 bases). V shed 0 bases and J shed 5 bases, with 13 bases lying between them. Germline CDR1 is LGHNA and CDR2 is YNFKEQ. This CDR3 comprises 15 residues. CDR3 protein: CASSQDGGVTETQYF. The CDR3, as DNA: TGTGCCAGCAGCCAAGATGGCGGGGTGACGGAGACCCAGTACTTC.

The chain links TRBV20-1 to TRBJ1-2; D perhaps matches TRBD1 (5 bases). The germline V gene encodes CDR1 DFQATT and CDR2 SNEGSKA (reference sequence). Trimming took off 0 bases at V and 8 bases at J, with 16 bases between the two ends. The CDR3 is 14 residues long. DNA for the CDR3: TGCAGTGCTAGAGACGAGGGACGCGGTGGGGGCTACACCTTC. Its protein is CSARDEGRGGGYTF.

The table lists this clonotype with many counts. The V call is TRBV7-6, the J call TRBJ2-1; weak D call: TRBD2 (6 bases). The CDR3 is 16 residues long. Deletions cut 1 base from V and 4 bases from J, with 14 bases between. In germline, CDR1 is SGHVS, CDR2 FNYEAQ. The DNA of the CDR3 is TGTGCCAGCAGCTTAGTTGGCGGGGTGGGGTACAATGAGCAGTTCTTC. Amino acids: CASSLVGGVGYNEQFF.

The CDR3 is CASSQEGPGGGSNQPQHF. The CDR3 coding sequence is TGCGCCAGCAGCCAAGAAGGTCCGGGGGGAGGAAGCAATCAGCCCCAGCATTTT. This sequence joins TRBV4-1 and TRBJ1-5; D might be TRBD1 (5 bases). V dropped 0 bases and J dropped 1 base, with 16 bases sitting between them. The CDR3 length is 18 residues. The germline V gene has CDR1 MGHRA and CDR2 YSYEKL.

The chain recombines TRBV6-5 with TRBJ2-7; 11 bases are a match to TRBD2. The CDR3 has 17 residues. Trimming took 0 bases from V and 3 from J; bases not matched to a gene: 7. In germline, CDR1 is MNHEY, CDR2 SVGAGI. CDR3 nucleotides: TGTGCCAGCAGTTACTCGTTCACTAGCGGGAGTTTCTACGAGCAGTACTTC. Amino acid sequence: CASSYSFTSGSFYEQYF.

This clonotype was found a few times. The chain is built from TRBV9 and TRBJ2-3; TRBD2 matches 8 bases. This CDR3 is built from 18 residues. The junction had 11 bases not matched to a gene; V was cut back by 1 base and J by 1 base. The germline CDR1 and CDR2 sequences are SGDLS and YYNGEE. CDR3 DNA: TGTGCCAGCAGCGTAAGGTCGAGTCTAGCGGGTCGCACAGATACGCAGTATTTT. Amino acid sequence: CASSVRSSLAGRTDTQYF.

The rearrangement joins TRBV29-1 to TRBJ2-5; 9 nucleotides align to TRBD2. This CDR3 spans 14 amino acids. Germline V CDR1 and CDR2: SQVTM, ANQGSEA. The J segment lost 4 bases and the V segment lost 6 bases, leaving 9 bases of the junction unmatched. In DNA form, the CDR3 reads TGCAGCGTCTTCGGGACTAGCTTCTCAGAGACCCAGTACTTC. Its translation is CSVFGTSFSETQYF.

This clonotype was detected a few times. The V call is TRBV5-4, the J call TRBJ2-1; tentatively, D is TRBD1 or TRBD2 (5 bases each). Trimming took off 4 bases at V and 6 bases at J, with 20 bases between the two ends. Germline V gene data show CDR1 as SGHNT and CDR2 as YYREEE (reference sequence). The length of the CDR3 is 16 residues. CDR3 nucleotide sequence: TGTGCCAGCAGCCCGCCGTTGGGCGGGCAGGGCAATGAGCAGTTCTTC. Translation: CASSPPLGGQGNEQFF.

This chain uses TRBV20-1 with TRBJ2-1, with 12 bases lining up with TRBD2. Germline CDR1 and CDR2: DFQATT and SNEGSKA (reference sequence). This CDR3 spans 14 amino acids. J gave up 4 bases and V 5 bases, and 3 bases lay outside the gene matches. The CDR3 is CSAEGLAGYNEQFF. For the CDR3, the DNA is TGCAGTGCTGAGGGACTAGCGGGTTACAATGAGCAGTTCTTC.

This clonotype showed up just a few times. V usage is TRBV4-1 and J usage is TRBJ1-2; D gene unclear. The length of the CDR3 is 15 residues. Trimming stripped 5 bases from V and 2 bases from J, with 15 bases between. Germline CDR1 is MGHRA and CDR2 is YSYEKL. Here the CDR3 DNA reads TGCGCCAGCAGCGACCGGGCCCAAGGCAACTATGGCTACACCTTC. Encoded protein: CASSDRAQGNYGYTF.

This clonotype was seen more than once but under ten times. The J gene is TRBJ1-4, the V gene TRBV20-1; D call uncertain. From germline, CDR1 is DFQATT and CDR2 SNEGSKA (reference sequence). V was pared by 6 bases and J by 0 bases, with 11 bases between. The CDR3 consists of 14 residues. CDR3 residues: CSAQRESTNEKLFF. The CDR3 DNA is TGCAGTGCGCAACGGGAATCAACTAATGAAAAACTGTTTTTT.

This clonotype was seen only a few times. The genes are TRBV10-3 and TRBJ1-2, with TRBD1 identical over 7 bases. CDR3 length equals 14 residues. Trimming cost V 4 bases and J 6 bases; bases outside gene matches: 8. Germline assignment: CDR1 ENHRY and CDR2 SYGVKD. CDR3 in amino acids: CAISVREGGDGYTF. The DNA of the CDR3 is TGTGCCATCAGTGTTCGGGAAGGGGGCGATGGCTACACCTTC.

The CDR3 here is CASSLIEWASAFF. The CDR3 DNA follows: TGTGCCAGCAGCTTAATCGAGTGGGCCTCAGCTTTCTTT. The chain employs TRBV11-2 and TRBJ1-1; D is ambiguous. Germline assignment: CDR1 SGHAT and CDR2 FQNNGV. V was shortened by 2 bases and J by 10 bases, with 14 bases between the two germline ends. The CDR3 spans 13 residues.

This clonotype was counted at least ten times. The V and J genes are TRBV19 and TRBJ2-1; D is undetermined. The CDR3 totals 15 residues. CDR1 is LNHDA, CDR2 SQIVND, per germline (reference sequence). V shed 3 bases and J shed 5 bases, with 14 bases lying between them. The CDR3 DNA reads as TGTGCCAGTAGTATGGTGGGTGGTAGAGACAATGAGCAGTTCTTC. Its translation: CASSMVGGRDNEQFF.

This clonotype was picked up a small number of times. V gene TRBV12-3 or TRBV12-4 combines with J gene TRBJ1-6, with a possible D match to TRBD1 (5 bases). The CDR3 extends over 14 amino acids. Trimming took 7 bases from V and 10 from J, leaving 17 bases between them. The CDR3 here is CASTSGPQGSPLHF. The CDR3, as DNA: TGTGCCAGCACTTCCGGCCCCCAGGGCTCACCCCTCCACTTT.

This chain connects TRBV3-1 to TRBJ2-7; TRBD1 aligns across 10 bases. Germline V lookup: CDR1 LGHDT, CDR2 YNNKEL (reference sequence). V lost 4 bases to trimming and J lost 2 bases; unmatched junction nucleotides: 5. This CDR3 region has 15 residues. DNA of the CDR3: TGTGCCAGCAGCCGACGGGACAGGGGACCCTACGAGCAGTACTTC. Its translation is CASSRRDRGPYEQYF.

This clonotype was observed at least ten times. The rearrangement uses TRBV28 and TRBJ2-1; unclear D gene. CDR1 and CDR2 (germline): MDHEN, SYDVKM. V lost 4 bases to trimming and J lost 2 bases, with 9 bases between them. There are 14 residues in the CDR3. CDR3: CASSYGQTYNEQFF. In DNA, the CDR3 is TGTGCCAGCAGTTATGGCCAAACCTACAATGAGCAGTTCTTC.